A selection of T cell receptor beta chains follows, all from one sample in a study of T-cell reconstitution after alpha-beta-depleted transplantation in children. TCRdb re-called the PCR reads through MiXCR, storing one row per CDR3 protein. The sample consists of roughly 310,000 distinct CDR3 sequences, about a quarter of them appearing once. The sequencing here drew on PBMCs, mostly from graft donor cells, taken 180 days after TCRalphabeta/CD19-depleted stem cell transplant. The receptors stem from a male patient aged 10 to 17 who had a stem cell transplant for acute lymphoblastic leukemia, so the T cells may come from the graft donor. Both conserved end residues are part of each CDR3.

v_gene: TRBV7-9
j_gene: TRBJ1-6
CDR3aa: CASSPSDRRDSPLHF

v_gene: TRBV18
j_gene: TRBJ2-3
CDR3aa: CATALRQGEDTQYF

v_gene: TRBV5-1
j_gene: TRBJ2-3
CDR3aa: CASSSLAGADTQYF

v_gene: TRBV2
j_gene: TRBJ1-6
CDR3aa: CASSLDRSYSPLHF

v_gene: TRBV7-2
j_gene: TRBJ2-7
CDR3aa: CASSLIWLAGNDEQYF

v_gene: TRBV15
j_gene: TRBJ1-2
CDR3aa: CATSRVNRGRLLNYGYTF

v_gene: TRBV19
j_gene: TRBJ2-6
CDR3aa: CASSDYSSGANVLTF

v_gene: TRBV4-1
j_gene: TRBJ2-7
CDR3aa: CASSQGTLSREFHEQYF

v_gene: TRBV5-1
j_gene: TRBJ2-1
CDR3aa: CASSFLALRSNNEQFF

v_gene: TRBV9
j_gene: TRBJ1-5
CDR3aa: CASSVLGYSNQPQHF

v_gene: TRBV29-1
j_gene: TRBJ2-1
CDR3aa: CSVGQGAYNEQFF

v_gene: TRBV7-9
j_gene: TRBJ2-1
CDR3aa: CASRSLVDNYNEQFF

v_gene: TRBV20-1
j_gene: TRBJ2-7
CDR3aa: CSARGLLDYEQYF

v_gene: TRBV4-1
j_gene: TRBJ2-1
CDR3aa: CASSQEGSLNEQFF

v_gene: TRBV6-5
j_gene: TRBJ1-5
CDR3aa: CASSYSNQWDRGQPQHF

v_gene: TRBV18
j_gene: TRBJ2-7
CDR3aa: CASSPHRGPYEQYF

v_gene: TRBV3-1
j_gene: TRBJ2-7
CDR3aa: CASSQAQAEEQYF

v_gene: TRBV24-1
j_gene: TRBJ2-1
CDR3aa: CATQGGTQRNEQFF

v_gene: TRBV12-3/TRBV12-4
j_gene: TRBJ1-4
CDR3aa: CASSLWRGHTNEKLFF

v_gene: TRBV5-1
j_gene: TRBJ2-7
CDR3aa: CASSETSRGEQYF

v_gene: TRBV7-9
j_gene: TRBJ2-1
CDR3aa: CAGRGRHNEQFF

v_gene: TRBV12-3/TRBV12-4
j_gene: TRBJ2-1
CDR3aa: CTSSLRVPLRTPLRNEQFF

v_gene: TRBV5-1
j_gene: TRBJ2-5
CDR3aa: CASSLGPGLAGVETQYF

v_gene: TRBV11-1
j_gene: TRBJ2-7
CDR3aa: CASSLAYPGTSVNLVRYEQYF

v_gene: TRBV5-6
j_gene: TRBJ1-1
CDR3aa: CASSGTGWGKGTEAFF

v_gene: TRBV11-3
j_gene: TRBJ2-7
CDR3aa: CASSLTGWREQYF

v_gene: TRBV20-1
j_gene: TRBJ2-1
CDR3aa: CSARETANEQFF

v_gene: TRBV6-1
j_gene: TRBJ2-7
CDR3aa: CASRRYRDSTYEQYF

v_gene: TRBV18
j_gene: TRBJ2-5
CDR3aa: CASSPGRRATETQYF

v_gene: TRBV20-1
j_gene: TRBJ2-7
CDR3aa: CSARVRTGIYEQYF

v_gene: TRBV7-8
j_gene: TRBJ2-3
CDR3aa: CASSLRQDSTDTQYF

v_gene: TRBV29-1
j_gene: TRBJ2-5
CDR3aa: CSVPQGVPLQETQYF

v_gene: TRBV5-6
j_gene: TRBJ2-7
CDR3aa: CASSLVASGRFYEQYF

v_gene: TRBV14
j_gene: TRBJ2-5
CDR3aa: CASSQLQGGQETQYF

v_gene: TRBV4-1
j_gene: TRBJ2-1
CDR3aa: CASSQDPHGPFVSDEQFF

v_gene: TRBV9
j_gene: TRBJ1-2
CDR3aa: CASSDGRTYGYTF

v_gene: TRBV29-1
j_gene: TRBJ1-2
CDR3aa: CSVEDRGGGLYGYTF

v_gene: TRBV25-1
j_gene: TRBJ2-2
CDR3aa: CASSAILIQGEKAGELFF

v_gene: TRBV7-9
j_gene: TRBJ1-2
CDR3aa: CASSARAYGYTF

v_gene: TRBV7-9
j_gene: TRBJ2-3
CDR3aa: CASSNYARDRMSYTQYF

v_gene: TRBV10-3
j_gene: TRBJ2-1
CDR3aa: CAISESARENEQFF

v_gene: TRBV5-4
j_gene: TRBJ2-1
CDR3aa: CASSLGREAYNEQFF

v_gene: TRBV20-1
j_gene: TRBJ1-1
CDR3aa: CSARGTGGPLNTEAFF

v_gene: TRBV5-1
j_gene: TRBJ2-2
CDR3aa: CASSLSGRDTGELFF

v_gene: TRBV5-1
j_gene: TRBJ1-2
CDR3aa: CASSSPRGSYTF

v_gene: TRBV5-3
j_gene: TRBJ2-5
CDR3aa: CARSPGTTETQYF

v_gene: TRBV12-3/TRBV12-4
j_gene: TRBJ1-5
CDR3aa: CASSFGQGRMSNQPQHF

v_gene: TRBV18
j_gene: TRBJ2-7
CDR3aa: CASSRGGTGTYEQYF